The TCR beta chain under discussion was sequenced for a study of T-cell reconstitution after alpha-beta-depleted transplantation in children. A TCRbeta library incorporating unique molecular identifiers was prepared. TCRdb passed the PCR reads through MiXCR, listing each CDR3 protein once. This sample yields around 670,000 distinct CDR3 sequences, of which around 13% are seen a single time; 0.79% belongs to the top ten. The CDR3 spans 16 residues. Germline V lookup: CDR1 SGHKS, CDR2 YYEKEE (reference sequence). V was trimmed by 4 bases and J by 0 bases, leaving 13 bases between them. For this clonotype: Its antigen is not known.

Study outcomes and limitations: Alpha-beta T cells present about two months after transplant were reported to originate from several hundred expanded graft clones. One year post-transplant, T-cell counts and diversity were largely derived from T cells produced anew. Some patients showed high day-60 TCRbeta diversity, which derived from surviving recipient T cells and thymic progenitors.

This TCR was sampled from a girl between 2 and 10 years old with congenital amegakaryocytic thrombocytopenia, due to receive a stem cell transplant. Sequencing was performed on PBMCs, taken before TCRalphabeta/CD19-depleted stem cell transplant. The chain links TRBV5-5 to TRBJ2-2, with D unresolved. This CDR3 reads CASSPYGPTNTGELFF. DNA for the CDR3: TGTGCCAGCAGCCCCTATGGCCCCACGAACACCGGGGAGCTGTTTTTT.